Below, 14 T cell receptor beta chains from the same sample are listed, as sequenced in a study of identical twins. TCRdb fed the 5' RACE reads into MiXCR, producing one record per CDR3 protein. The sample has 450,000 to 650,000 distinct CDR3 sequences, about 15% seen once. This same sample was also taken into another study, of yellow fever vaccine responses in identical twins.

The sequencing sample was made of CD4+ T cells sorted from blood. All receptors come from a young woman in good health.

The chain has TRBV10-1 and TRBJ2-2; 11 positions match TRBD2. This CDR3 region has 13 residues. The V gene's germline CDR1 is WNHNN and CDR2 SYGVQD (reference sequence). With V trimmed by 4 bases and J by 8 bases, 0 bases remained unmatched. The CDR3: CASSGTSGGELFF. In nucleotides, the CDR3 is TGCGCCAGCAGTGGGACTAGCGGGGGGGAGCTGTTTTTT.

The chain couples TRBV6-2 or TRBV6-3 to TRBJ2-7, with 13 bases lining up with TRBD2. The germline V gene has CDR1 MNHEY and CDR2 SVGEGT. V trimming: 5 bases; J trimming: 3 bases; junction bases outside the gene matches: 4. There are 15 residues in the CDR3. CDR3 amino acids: CASSERLAGGYEQYF. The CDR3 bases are TGTGCCAGCAGTGAGCGACTAGCGGGAGGCTACGAGCAGTACTTC.

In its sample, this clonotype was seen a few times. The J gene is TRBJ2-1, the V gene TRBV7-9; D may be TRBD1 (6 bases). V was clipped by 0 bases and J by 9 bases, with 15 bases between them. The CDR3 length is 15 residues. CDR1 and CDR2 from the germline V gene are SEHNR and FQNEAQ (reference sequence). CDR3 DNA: TGTGCCAGCAGCTTAGCTTCGCAGGGGAATGTTGAGCAGTTCTTC. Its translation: CASSLASQGNVEQFF.

This chain's CDR3 is CASTPTPSGEQYF. The CDR3 DNA sequence: TGTGCCAGCACCCCTACTCCGTCGGGCGAGCAGTACTTC. The rearrangement links TRBV6-1 to TRBJ2-7; no clear D. CDR1 and CDR2 from the germline V gene are MNHNS and SASEGT. The CDR3 consists of 13 residues. V gave up 7 bases and J gave up 6 bases, with 16 bases separating them.

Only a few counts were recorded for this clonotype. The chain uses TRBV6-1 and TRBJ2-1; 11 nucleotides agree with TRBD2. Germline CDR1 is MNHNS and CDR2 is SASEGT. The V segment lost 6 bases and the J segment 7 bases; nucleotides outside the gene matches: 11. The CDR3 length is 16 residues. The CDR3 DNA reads TGTGCCAGCAGCCATCCCCAGACTAGCGGGAAAAATGAGCAGTTCTTC. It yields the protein CASSHPQTSGKNEQFF.

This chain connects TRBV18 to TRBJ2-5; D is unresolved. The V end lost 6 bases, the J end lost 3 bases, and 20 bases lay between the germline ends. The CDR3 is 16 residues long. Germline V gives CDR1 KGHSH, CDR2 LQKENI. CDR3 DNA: TGTGCCAGCTCGAACATCCGGATAGGTCGGGAAGAGACCCAGTACTTC. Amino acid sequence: CASSNIRIGREETQYF.

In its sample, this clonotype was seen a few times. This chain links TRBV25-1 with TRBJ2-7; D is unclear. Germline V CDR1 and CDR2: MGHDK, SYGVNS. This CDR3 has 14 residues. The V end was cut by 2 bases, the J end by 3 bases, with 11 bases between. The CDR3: CASSEVGADYEQYV. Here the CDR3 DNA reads TGTGCCAGCAGTGAAGTTGGTGCAGACTACGAGCAGTACGTC.

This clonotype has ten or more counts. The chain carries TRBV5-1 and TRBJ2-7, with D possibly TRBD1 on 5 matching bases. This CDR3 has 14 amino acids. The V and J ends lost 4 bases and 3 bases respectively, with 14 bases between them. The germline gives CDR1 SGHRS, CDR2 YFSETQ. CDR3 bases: TGCGCCAGCAGCCAAACGACAGCTAACTACGAGCAGTACTTC. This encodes CASSQTTANYEQYF.

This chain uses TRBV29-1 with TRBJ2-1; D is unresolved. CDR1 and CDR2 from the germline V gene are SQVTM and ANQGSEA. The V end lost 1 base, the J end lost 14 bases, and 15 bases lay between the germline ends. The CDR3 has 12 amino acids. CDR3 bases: TGCAGCGTTGAAGGCTATGACTTCGCGAAGTTCTTC. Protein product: CSVEGYDFAKFF.

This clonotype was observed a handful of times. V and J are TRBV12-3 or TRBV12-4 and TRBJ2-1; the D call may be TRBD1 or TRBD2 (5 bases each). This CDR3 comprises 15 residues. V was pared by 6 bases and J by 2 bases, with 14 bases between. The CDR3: CASSLPPGPYNEQFF. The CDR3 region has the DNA TGTGCCAGCAGCCTACCACCGGGACCCTACAATGAGCAGTTCTTC.

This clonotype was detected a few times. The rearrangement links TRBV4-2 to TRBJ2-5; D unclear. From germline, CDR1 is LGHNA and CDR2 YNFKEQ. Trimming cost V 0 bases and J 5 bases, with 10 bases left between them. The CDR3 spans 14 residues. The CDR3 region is CASSQESAGETQYF. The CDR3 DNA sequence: TGTGCCAGCAGCCAAGAGTCTGCCGGGGAGACCCAGTACTTC.

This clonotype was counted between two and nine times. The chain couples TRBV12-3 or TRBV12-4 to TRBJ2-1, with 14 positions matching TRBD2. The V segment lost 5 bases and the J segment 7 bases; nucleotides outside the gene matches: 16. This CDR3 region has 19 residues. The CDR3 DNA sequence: TGTGCCAGCAGTGGGGGGCTTAGACTAGCGGGAGGGAGACTTAATGAGCAGTTCTTC. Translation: CASSGGLRLAGGRLNEQFF.

In DNA, the CDR3 is TGTGCCAGCAGCCAAAGAGCGGCGGGACTAGTCAATGAGCAGTTCTTC. Its translation: CASSQRAAGLVNEQFF. The chain couples TRBV3-1 to TRBJ2-1; 8 positions match TRBD2. CDR1 and CDR2 from the germline V gene are LGHDT and YNNKEL (reference sequence). The trim removed 2 bases at V and 6 bases at J, leaving 9 bases unmatched. CDR3 size: 16 residues.

The CDR3 DNA is TGTGCCAGCCATTGGGACAGGGGTTACGAGCAGTACGTC. Its translation is CASHWDRGYEQYV. The chain carries TRBV6-1 and TRBJ2-7; 10 bases match TRBD1. V trimming: 8 bases; J trimming: 4 bases; junction bases outside the gene matches: 5. CDR3 length equals 13 residues. Per germline, CDR1 MNHNS and CDR2 SASEGT.